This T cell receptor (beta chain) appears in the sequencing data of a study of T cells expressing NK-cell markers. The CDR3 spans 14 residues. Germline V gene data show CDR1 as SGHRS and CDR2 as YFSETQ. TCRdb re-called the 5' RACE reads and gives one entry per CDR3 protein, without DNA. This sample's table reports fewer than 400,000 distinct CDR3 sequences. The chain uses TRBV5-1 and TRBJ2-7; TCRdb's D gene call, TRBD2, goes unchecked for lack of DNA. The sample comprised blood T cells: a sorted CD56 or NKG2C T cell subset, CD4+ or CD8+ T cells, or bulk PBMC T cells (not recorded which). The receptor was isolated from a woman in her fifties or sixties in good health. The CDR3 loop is CASRNPSGSYEQYF.